This T cell receptor (beta chain) came from a study of T cells in tuberculosis. Study-wide background: A South African cohort included IGRA-negative adolescents, latently infected IGRA-positive adolescents and adults with active tuberculosis. Samples predate treatment or fall within its first 7 days. Findings and caveats of the study: GMM-specific TCRs were nearer to active tuberculosis alpha repertoires, suggesting expansion.

CDR3 length: 15 amino acids. Trimming cost V 3 bases and J 2 bases; bases outside gene matches: 5. CDR1 is MGHRA, CDR2 YSYEKL, per germline. Generated by immunoSEQ multiplex PCR, the TCRdb table keeps only in-frame clones and is missing some. Of around 49,000 clones listed, 90% to 95% were seen once; the top ten hold 1.4% to 1.5%. Time point meaning: new active TB diagnosis, blood taken before or within 7 days of starting treatment. HIV-seronegative South African adults aged 18 years or older had newly diagnosed active tuberculosis. Worth noting for this clone: The antigen remains undetermined.

The V gene is TRBV4-1, the J gene TRBJ1-2; TRBD1 matches at 8 bases. The sequence derives from an adult with tuberculosis. The sequencing here drew on PBMCs, taken at tuberculosis diagnosis. DNA for the CDR3: TGCGCCAGCAGCCAGGACAGGGTTTGGAACTATGGCTACACCTTC. Translated: CASSQDRVWNYGYTF.